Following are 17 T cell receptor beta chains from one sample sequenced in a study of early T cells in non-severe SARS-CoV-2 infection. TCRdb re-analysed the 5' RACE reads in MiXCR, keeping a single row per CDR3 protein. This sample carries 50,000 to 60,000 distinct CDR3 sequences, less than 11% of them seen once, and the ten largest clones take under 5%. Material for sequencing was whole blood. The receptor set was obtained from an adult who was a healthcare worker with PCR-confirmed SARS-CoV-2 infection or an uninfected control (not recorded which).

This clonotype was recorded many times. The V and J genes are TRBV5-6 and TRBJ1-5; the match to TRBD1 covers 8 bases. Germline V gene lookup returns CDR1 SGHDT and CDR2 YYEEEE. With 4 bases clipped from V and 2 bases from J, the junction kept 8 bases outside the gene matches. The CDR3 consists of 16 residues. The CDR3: CASSPGQGLGNQPQHF. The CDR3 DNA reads TGTGCCAGCAGCCCTGGACAGGGTTTGGGCAATCAGCCCCAGCATTTT.

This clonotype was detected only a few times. The CDR3 here is CASSVVPGLTYEQYF. The CDR3 nucleotides read TGTGCCAGCAGCGTAGTGCCAGGGTTGACCTACGAGCAGTACTTC. The chain couples TRBV9 to TRBJ2-7; D is possibly TRBD1 (5 bases). The CDR3 loop spans 15 amino acids. Germline loops: CDR1 SGDLS, CDR2 YYNGEE. Deletions cut 0 bases from V and 2 bases from J, with 12 bases between.

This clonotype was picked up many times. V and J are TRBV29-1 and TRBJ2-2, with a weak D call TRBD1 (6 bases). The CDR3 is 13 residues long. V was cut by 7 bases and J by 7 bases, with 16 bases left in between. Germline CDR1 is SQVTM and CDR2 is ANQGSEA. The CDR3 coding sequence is TGCAGCGCCGGACAGCCCTTGATCGGGGAGCTGTTTTTT. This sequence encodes CSAGQPLIGELFF.

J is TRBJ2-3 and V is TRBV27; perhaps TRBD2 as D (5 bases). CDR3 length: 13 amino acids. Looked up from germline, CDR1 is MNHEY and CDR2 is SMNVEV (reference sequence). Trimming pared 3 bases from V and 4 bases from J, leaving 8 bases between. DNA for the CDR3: TGTGCCAGCAGTTTTGGACTCCCAGATACGCAGTATTTT. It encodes CASSFGLPDTQYF.

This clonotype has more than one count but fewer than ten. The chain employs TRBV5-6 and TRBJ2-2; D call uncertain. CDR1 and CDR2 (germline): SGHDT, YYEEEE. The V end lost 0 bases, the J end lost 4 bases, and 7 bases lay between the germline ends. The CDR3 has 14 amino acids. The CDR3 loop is CASSLGTLTGELFF. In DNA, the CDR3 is TGTGCCAGCAGCTTGGGGACCCTCACCGGGGAGCTGTTTTTT.

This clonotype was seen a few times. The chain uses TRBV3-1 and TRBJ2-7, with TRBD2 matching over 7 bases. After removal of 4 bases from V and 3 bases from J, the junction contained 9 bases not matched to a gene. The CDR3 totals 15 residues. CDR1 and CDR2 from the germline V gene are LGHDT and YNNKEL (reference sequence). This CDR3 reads CASSPRAGPYYEQYF. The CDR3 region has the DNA TGTGCCAGCAGCCCCAGAGCGGGACCTTACTACGAGCAGTACTTC.

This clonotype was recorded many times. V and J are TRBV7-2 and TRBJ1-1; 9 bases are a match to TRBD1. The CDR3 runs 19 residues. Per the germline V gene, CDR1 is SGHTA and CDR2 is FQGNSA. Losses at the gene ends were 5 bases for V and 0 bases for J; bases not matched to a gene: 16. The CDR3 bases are TGTGCCAGCAGCAGGGACAGGGAGGCATTTCGCCGAATGAACACTGAAGCTTTCTTT. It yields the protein CASSRDREAFRRMNTEAFF.

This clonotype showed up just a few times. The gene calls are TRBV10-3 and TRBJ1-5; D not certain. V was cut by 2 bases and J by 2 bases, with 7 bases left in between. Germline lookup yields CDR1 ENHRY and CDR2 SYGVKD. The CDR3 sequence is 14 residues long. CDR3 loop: CAISEQLGNQPQHF. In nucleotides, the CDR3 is TGTGCCATCAGTGAGCAACTGGGCAATCAGCCCCAGCATTTT.

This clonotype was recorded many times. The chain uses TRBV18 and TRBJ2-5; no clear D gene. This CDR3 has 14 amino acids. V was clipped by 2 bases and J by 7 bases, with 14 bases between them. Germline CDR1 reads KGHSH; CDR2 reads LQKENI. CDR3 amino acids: CASSPSRMPGTQYF. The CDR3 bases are TGTGCCAGCTCACCATCGCGGATGCCTGGGACCCAGTACTTC.

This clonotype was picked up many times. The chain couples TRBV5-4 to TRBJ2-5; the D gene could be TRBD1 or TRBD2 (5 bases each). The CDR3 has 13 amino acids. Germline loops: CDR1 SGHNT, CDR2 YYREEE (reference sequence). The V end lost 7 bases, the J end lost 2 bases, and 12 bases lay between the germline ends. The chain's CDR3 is CASRDPRQETQYF. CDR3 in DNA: TGTGCCAGCCGGGACCCCAGGCAAGAGACCCAGTACTTC.

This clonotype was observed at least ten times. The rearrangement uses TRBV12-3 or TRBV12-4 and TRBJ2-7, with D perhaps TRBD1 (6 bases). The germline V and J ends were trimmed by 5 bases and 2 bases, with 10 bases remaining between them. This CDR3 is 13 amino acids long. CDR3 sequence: CASSRTATYEQYF. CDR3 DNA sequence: TGTGCCAGCAGTAGGACAGCAACCTACGAGCAGTACTTC.

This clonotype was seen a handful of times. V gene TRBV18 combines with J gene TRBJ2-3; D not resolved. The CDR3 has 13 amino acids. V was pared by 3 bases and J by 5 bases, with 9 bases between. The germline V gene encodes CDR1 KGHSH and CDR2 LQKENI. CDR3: CASSPGVLDTQYF. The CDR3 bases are TGTGCCAGCTCACCCGGTGTACTAGATACGCAGTATTTT.

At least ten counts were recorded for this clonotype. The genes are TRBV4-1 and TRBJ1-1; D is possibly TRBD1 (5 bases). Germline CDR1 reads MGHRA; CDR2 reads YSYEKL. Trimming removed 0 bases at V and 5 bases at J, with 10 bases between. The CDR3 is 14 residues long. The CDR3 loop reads CASSQEGEDTEAFF. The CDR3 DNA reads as TGCGCCAGCAGCCAAGAGGGGGAAGATACTGAAGCTTTCTTT.

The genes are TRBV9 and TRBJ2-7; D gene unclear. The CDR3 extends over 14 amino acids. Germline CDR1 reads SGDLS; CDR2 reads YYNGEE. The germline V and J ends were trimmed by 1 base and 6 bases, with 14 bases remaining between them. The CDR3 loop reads CASSVMGSPTEQYF. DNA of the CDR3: TGTGCCAGCAGCGTAATGGGCAGCCCCACCGAGCAGTACTTC. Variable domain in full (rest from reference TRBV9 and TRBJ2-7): DSGVTQTPKHLITATGQRVTLRCSPRSGDLSVYWYQQSLDQGLQFLIQYYNGEERAKGNILERFSAQQFPDLHSELNLSSLELGDSALYFCASSVMGSPTEQYFGPGTRLTVT.

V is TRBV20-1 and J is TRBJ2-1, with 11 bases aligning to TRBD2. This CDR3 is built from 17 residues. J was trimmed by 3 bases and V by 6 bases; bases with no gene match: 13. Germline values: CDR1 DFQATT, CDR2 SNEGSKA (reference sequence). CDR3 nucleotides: TGCAGTGCGACGGGACTAGCGGAAACAGGCCGCTACAATGAGCAGTTCTTC. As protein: CSATGLAETGRYNEQFF.

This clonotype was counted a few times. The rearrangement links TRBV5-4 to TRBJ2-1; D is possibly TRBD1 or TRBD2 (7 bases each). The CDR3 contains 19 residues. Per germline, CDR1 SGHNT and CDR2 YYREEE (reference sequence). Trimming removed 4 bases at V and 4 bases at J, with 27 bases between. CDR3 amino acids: CASSAPQGGGEGLYNEQFF. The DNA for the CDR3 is TGTGCCAGCAGCGCCCCCCAGGGAGGGGGCGAGGGGCTTTACAATGAGCAGTTCTTC. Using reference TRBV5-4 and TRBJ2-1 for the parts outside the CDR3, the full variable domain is ETGVTQSPTHLIKTRGQQVTLRCSSQSGHNTVSWYQQALGQGPQFIFQYYREEENGRGNFPPRFSGLQFPNYSSELNVNALELDDSALYLCASSAPQGGGEGLYNEQFFGPGTRLTVL.

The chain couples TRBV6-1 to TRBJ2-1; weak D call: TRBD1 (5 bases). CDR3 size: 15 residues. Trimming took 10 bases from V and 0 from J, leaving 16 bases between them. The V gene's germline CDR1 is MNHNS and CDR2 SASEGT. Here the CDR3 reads CATSEGAGSYNEQFF. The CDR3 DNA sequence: TGTGCCACCTCCGAAGGGGCAGGCTCCTACAATGAGCAGTTCTTC.